This T cell receptor (beta chain) was sequenced in a study of T cell responses to AZD1222 COVID-19 vaccine. Turning to the study itself: Second-dose groups at about 4 or about 12 weeks were pooled. Study outcomes and limitations: The donor group comprised mostly white British people and more females; the analysis possibly underestimated clonal diversity. Baseline serology detected seropositivity in only six AZD1222 recipients. Increased Spike-specific TCR breadth and depth were observed after two AZD1222 doses.

V lost 4 bases to trimming and J lost 5 bases; unmatched junction nucleotides: 9. The CDR3 has 15 residues. Germline V CDR1 and CDR2: MGHRA, YSYEKL. TCRdb's copy holds only in-frame clones and misses some; the assay was immunoSEQ multiplex PCR. The sample includes tens of thousands of clones, approximately 90% of them seen just once. A single count supports this clone. Its specificity is not known. The receptor was derived from an adult in good health. The V and J genes are TRBV4-1 and TRBJ2-7, with 9 bases that match TRBD1. The sample here was peripheral blood, taken on day 0 of AZD1222 vaccination. The CDR3 bases are TGCGCCAGCAGCCGAGCACAGGGGGCTTTCGACGAGCAGTACTTC. Its translation: CASSRAQGAFDEQYF.